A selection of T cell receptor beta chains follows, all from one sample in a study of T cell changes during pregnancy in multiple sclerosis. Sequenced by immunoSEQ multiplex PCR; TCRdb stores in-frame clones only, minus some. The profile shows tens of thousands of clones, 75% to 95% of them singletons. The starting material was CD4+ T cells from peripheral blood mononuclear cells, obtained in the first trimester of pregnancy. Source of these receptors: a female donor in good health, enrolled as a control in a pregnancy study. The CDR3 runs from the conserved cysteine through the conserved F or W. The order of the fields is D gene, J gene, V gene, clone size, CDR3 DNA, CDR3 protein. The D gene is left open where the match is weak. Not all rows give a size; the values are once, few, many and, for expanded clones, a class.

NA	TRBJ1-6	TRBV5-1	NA	TGCGCCAGCAGCTTCAGGATCGATTCACCCCTCCACTTT	CASSFRIDSPLHF
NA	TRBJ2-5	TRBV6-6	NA	TGTGCCAGCACTCCCTCCGGGGGTTCCCAGTACTTC	CASTPSGGSQYF
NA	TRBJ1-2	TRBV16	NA	TGTGCCAGCAGCCAATTGTCCGGACAGAACTATGGCTACACCTTC	CASSQLSGQNYGYTF
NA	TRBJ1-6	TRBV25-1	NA	TGTGCCAGCAGTATTCAGGGGACTTCACCCCTCCACTTT	CASSIQGTSPLHF
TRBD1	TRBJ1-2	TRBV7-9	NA	TGTGCCAGCACCCATACTTCGACAGGGGGACGAGATGGCTACACCTTC	CASTHTSTGGRDGYTF
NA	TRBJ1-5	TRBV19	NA	TGTGCCAGTAGGGCAGTCGGCAATCAGCCCCAGCATTTT	CASRAVGNQPQHF
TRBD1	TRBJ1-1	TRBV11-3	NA	TGTGCCAGCAGCACGGGACAGCCTGGCTCTGAAGCTTTCTTT	CASSTGQPGSEAFF
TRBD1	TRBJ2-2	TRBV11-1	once	TGTGCCAGCAGCAAGACAGGGATGGGGTCCGGGGAGCTGTTTTTT	CASSKTGMGSGELFF
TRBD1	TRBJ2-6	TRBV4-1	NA	TGCGCCAGCAGCCAAGATAGAAGGACAGGGTTCTCTGGGGCCAACGTCCTGACTTTC	CASSQDRRTGFSGANVLTF
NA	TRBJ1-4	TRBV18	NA	TGTGCCAGCTCACCCCAGTCGGGGAATGAAAAACTGTTTTTT	CASSPQSGNEKLFF
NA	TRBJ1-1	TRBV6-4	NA	TGTGCCAGCAGTTTTGACGGAGGCACTGAAGCTTTCTTT	CASSFDGGTEAFF
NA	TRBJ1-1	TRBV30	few	TGTGCCTGGAGCTTAGAGGTCAGAGGGACTGAAGCTTTCTTT	CAWSLEVRGTEAFF
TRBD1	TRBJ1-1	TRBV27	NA	TGTGCCAGCAGGCGGACAGGGCGAACTGAAGCTTTCTTT	CASRRTGRTEAFF
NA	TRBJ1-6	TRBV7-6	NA	TGTGCCAGCAGACAACTAGACAGGAATAATTCACCCCTCCACTTT	CASRQLDRNNSPLHF
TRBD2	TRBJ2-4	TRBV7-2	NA	TGTGCCAGCAGCCTTAGCGGGGGGATTACCCTAGCCAAAAACATTCAGTACTTC	CASSLSGGITLAKNIQYF
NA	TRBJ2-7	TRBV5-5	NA	TGTGCCAGCAGCTTGGTTCCAGGATCCGAGCAGTACTTC	CASSLVPGSEQYF
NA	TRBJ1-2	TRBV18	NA	TGTGCCAGCTCGCAGGCTAACTATGGCTACACCTTC	CASSQANYGYTF
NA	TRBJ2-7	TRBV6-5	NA	TGTGCCAGCAGTTACGATCCGGGGGGCGATTACGAGCAGTACTTC	CASSYDPGGDYEQYF
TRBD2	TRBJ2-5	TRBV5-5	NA	TGTGCCAGCAGCTTGAGGTCTAGCGGGGAGGAGACCCAGTACTTC	CASSLRSSGEETQYF
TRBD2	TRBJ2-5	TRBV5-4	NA	TGTGCCAGCAGCTTGGGCGGGAGCGGGAGAGGGGAGACCCAGTACTTC	CASSLGGSGRGETQYF
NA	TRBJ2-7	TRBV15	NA	TGTGCCACCAGCAGAGGGGGAGTCCCCTACGAGCAGTACTTC	CATSRGGVPYEQYF
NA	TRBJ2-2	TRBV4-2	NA	TGTGCCAGCAGCCAAGACACAGGGAGGAACACCGGGGAGCTGTTTTTT	CASSQDTGRNTGELFF
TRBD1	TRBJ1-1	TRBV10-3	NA	TGTGCCATCAGTGGGGGGACAGGGACGAACACTGAAGCTTTCTTT	CAISGGTGTNTEAFF
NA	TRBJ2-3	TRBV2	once	TGTGCCAGCAGTGAAGGACCGGGAGATACGCAGTATTTT	CASSEGPGDTQYF
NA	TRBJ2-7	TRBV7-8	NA	TGTGCCAGCAGCTTAGGGGGCAAGGGTTCCTACGAGCAGTACTTC	CASSLGGKGSYEQYF
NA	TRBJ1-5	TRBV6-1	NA	TGTGCCAGCAGTCTAGGGGTTGGCAATCAGCCCCAGCATTTT	CASSLGVGNQPQHF
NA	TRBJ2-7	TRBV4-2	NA	TGTGCCAGCAGCCCCCTAGGGCAGGGAGGCTCCTACGAGCAGTACTTC	CASSPLGQGGSYEQYF
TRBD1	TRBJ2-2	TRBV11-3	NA	TGTGCCAGCAGCCTAGAGGGGGCCGCGAACACCGGGGAGCTGTTTTTT	CASSLEGAANTGELFF
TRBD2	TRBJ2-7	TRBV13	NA	TGTGCCAGCAGCTTTCGTATGGCGGGGGGCATCGAGCAGTACTTC	CASSFRMAGGIEQYF
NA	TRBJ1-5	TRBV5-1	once	TGCGCCAGCAGCCCCCTGGGCAGGGCCCATCAGCCCCAGCATTTT	CASSPLGRAHQPQHF
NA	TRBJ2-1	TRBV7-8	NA	TGTGCCAGCAGCTTAGCGGCGGGCCGAACCTACAATGAGCAGTTCTTC	CASSLAAGRTYNEQFF
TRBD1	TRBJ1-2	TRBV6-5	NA	TGTGCCAGCAGTTACTCGGGACAGAGCTATGGCTACACCTTC	CASSYSGQSYGYTF
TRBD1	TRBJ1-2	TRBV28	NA	TGTGCCAGCAGTGCGGCACAGGGGAACTATGGCTACACCTTC	CASSAAQGNYGYTF
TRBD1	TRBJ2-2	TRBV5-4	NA	TGTGCCAGCAGCCCGACAGGGGGCGCGGCTGTCGGGGAGCTGTTTTTT	CASSPTGGAAVGELFF
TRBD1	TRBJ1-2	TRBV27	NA	TGTGCCAGCAGGAAGACAGGGAGCCCCAACTATGGCTACACCTTC	CASRKTGSPNYGYTF
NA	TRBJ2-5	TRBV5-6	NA	TGTGCCAGCAAGGGCTTTAACAGGGACCAAGAGACCCAGTACTTC	CASKGFNRDQETQYF
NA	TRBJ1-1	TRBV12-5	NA	TGTGCTAGTGGTTTGGGCCCTGGAGGGGTGAACACTGAAGCTTTCTTT	CASGLGPGGVNTEAFF
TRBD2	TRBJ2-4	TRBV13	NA	TGTGCCAGCAGCCTCGGGACTAGCGGGGGGGCTAACATTCAGTACTTC	CASSLGTSGGANIQYF
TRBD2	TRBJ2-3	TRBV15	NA	TGTGCCACCAGCCGGGGGGGGGCGGGGGGAGATACGCAGTATTTT	CATSRGGAGGDTQYF
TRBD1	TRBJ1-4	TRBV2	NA	TGTGCCAGCAGGGAGACAGGGGGAATTAATGAAAAACTGTTTTTT	CASRETGGINEKLFF
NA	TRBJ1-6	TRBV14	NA	TGTGCCAGCAGCCGGAGGCAGGATTCACCCCTCCACTTT	CASSRRQDSPLHF
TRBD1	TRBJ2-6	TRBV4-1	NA	TGCGCCAGCAGCCAAGCAATACAGGGGTCTGGGGCCAACGTCCTGACTTTC	CASSQAIQGSGANVLTF
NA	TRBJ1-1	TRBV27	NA	TGTGCCAGCAGTGCCCTTTGGGGAGGAGCTTTCTTT	CASSALWGGAFF
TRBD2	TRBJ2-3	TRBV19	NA	TGTGCCAGTAACGGACTAGCGGGGGGGTCAGCAGATACGCAGTATTTT	CASNGLAGGSADTQYF
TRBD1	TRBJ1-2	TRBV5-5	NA	TGTGCCAGCAGCTTCAGGACAGGGGATGGCTACACCTTC	CASSFRTGDGYTF
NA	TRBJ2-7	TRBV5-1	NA	TGCGCCAGCAGCTCAGGGGGGAGCTCCTACGAGCAGTACTTC	CASSSGGSSYEQYF
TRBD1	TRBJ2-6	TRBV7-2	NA	TGTGCCAGCACCAGGGACAGCCTCTCTGGGGCCAACGTCCTGACTTTC	CASTRDSLSGANVLTF
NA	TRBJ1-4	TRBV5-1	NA	TGCGCCAGCAGGGCGGGACCGGCGACTAATGAAAAACTGTTTTTT	CASRAGPATNEKLFF
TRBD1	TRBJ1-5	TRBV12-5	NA	TGTGCTAGTGGTCCCCGGACAGGCCCGCAGCCCCAGCATTTT	CASGPRTGPQPQHF
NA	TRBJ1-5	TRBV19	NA	TGTGCCAGTAGTCTCCGAATAGGCAATCAGCCCCAGCATTTT	CASSLRIGNQPQHF
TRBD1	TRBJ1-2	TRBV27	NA	TGTGCCAGCAGGGAACAGGGGGTGAGTGACACCTTCTATGGCTACACCTTC	CASREQGVSDTFYGYTF
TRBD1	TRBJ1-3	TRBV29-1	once	TGCAGCGTTGCGACAGGGTGGGGAAACACCATATATTTT	CSVATGWGNTIYF
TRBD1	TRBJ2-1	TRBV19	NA	TGTGCCAGTAGCCAACCGGGACAGGGTCGATGGGAGCAGTTCTTC	CASSQPGQGRWEQFF